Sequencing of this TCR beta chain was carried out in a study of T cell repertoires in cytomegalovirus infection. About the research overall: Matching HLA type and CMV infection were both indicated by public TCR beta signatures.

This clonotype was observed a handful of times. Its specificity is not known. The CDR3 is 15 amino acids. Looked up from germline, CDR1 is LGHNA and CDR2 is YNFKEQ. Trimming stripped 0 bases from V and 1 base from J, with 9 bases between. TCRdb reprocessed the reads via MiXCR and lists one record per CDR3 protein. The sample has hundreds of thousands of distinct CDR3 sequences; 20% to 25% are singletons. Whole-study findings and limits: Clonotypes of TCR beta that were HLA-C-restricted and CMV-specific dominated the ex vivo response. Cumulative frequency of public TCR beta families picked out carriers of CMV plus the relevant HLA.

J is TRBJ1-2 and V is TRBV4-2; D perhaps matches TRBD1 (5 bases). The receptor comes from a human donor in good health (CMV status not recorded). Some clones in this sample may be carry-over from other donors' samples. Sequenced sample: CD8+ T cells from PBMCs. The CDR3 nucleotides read TGTGCCAGCAGCCAAGAAACAGGATATAACTATGGCTACACCTTC. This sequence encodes CASSQETGYNYGYTF.